This T cell receptor (beta chain) was recovered during a study of blood T cell repertoires in COVID-19 (dated by TCRdb to about 2020). As for the study more broadly: Samples from collaborators originated in the United States, Italy and Spain and spanned both the acute and convalescent phases of COVID-19. The prospective study material was composed of cDNA or gDNA derived from T cells, B-cell-depleted T cells, or PBMCs. The dataset comprised deeply sampled blood TCRbeta repertoires from subjects exposed to, actively infected with, or recovered from COVID-19. The repertoires were released in a freely available public database intended as a resource for research on the immune response to SARS-CoV-2. The samples were drawn from the first 160 participants of the ongoing ImmuneRACE study and from 950 to 1,500 subjects provided by 6 global collaborators. Nearly every sample came with metadata listing a de-identified subject ID, COVID-19 status, age in years and sex. Where available, HLA class I and class II types were taken from metadata supplied by the sample provider and were not determined by assay-based typing. What the authors observed across the whole study: The quantity of clinical and demographic metadata differed by source and by participant and was supplied without curation.

The CDR3 spans 15 residues, from the cysteine through the phenylalanine. Only the CDR3 region is kept as DNA, spanning 45 bases read in frame from base 1. V is trimmed back by 5 bases and J by 4 bases, and the junction contains 10 bases that no gene match accounts for. CDR1 and CDR2, looked up from the germline V gene, are SGHDN and FVKESK. This clone was seen only once. The specificity of this receptor is unknown. Base qualities are not provided; no much larger clone lies one nucleotide away. In the prospective study, participants were about 18 to 100 years old, resided in 24 geographic areas of the United States, and were enrolled through a virtual design. Cohort assignment in the prospective study relied on participant-reported clinical history from a screening survey and a study questionnaire. For ImmuneRACE Cohort 3, a participant was defined as recovered based on two consecutive negative NP/OP PCR tests, clearance by a healthcare professional, or resolution of symptoms. In the prospective study, whole blood, serum and a nasopharyngeal or oropharyngeal swab were collected from each participant by mobile phlebotomists. Participants in the prospective study had the option to provide additional blood draws and questionnaires over an approximately 2-month period. Before DNA extraction, prospective study blood samples were shipped either frozen or at room temperature.

The immunoSEQ Assay, a bias-controlled multiplex PCR, was used to amplify TCRbeta CDR3 regions from genomic DNA. The authors processed their data as follows. The number of nucleated cells in each sample was estimated by amplification of reference gene primers within the assay. Sequence reads were collapsed and filtered to measure the absolute abundance of every unique TCRbeta CDR3 rearrangement. For each sample, productive Simpson clonality was calculated as the square root of Simpson's diversity index over productive rearrangements. TCRdb mirrors the immuneACCESS table, restricted to in-frame sequences. Some clones are absent from its copies; in checked studies, under half trace to an unresolved V gene, and the reason for the others is unknown. That table supplies the V and J calls and clone size; D and trimming were determined from the DNA. This sample comprises hundreds of thousands of clones, 80% to 90% of them detected only once. About 9.8% of the sample belongs to the ten largest clones.

Sequences were obtained from PBMCs or T cells enriched from blood (not recorded which). The receptor was isolated from a woman under 30 who had recovered from COVID-19. The chain was built from TRBV14 and TRBJ1-1; TRBD1 matches 7 bases in the middle. The CDR3 region has the sequence CASSARQGELTEAFF. The bases read TGTGCCAGCAGCGCGCGACAGGGCGAACTCACTGAAGCTTTCTTT.